This T cell receptor beta chain was identified in a study of beta chain features in type 1 diabetes. Findings and limits, study-wide: cDNA-based sequencing might over-represent cells highly expressing TCR. Shorter TCRB CDR3s, moderately but significantly so, were found in Type 1 diabetes patients in all four CD4+ subsets.

The single heparinised draw taken from each donor contained around 100 mL of blood on average. Isolated RNA was reverse transcribed in full, so expressed TCRB transcripts were sequenced. TCRdb's table, derived via immunoSEQ multiplex PCR, lists solely in-frame clones and lacks some. This sample has around 500,000 clones, with over 9.5% found just once. Germline V lookup: CDR1 MNHEY, CDR2 SVGAGI. V lost 6 bases and J 3 bases, leaving 8 bases between the germline ends. This CDR3 has 13 amino acids. This clone was detected a few times. The antigen remains undetermined. Source material: naive CD4+ T cells from blood. The rearrangement links TRBV6-5 to TRBJ1-4; D might be TRBD1 (6 bases). The receptor's source is a woman under 30 in good health. CDR3 in DNA: TGTGCCAGCAGCAGGACAGCTAATGAAAAACTGTTTTTT. Amino acids: CASSRTANEKLFF.